This T cell receptor (beta chain) was captured by sequencing in a study of control samples from healthy donors and cancer patients. The germline V and J ends were trimmed by 0 bases and 6 bases, with 11 bases remaining between them. Germline V gives CDR1 SGHTA, CDR2 FQGNSA. The CDR3 runs 15 residues. The protocol was immunoSEQ multiplex PCR, while the TCRdb copy is restricted to in-frame clones and leaves out a portion. Of 85,000 to 90,000 clones listed, more than 70% are singletons. Sequencing was performed on blood. The rearrangement uses TRBV7-2 and TRBJ1-4; D remains unclear. The source of this sequence is a woman aged 40 to 50 in good health. CDR3 nucleotides: TGTGCCAGCAGCTTAGCGAAGGGTATGGATGAAAAACTGTTTTTT. This sequence encodes CASSLAKGMDEKLFF.